This T cell receptor (beta chain) was recorded in a study of blood T cell repertoires in COVID-19. Looking at the study overall: T cells, B-cell-depleted T cells, or PBMCs provided the cDNA or gDNA that served as material.

Trimming took off 0 bases at V and 0 bases at J, with 9 bases between the two ends. This CDR3 is 15 amino acids long. Per the germline V gene, CDR1 is ENHRY and CDR2 is SYGVKD. This clone was detected once. Assay used: immunoSEQ multiplex PCR; TCRdb lists only in-frame clones, some missing. The sample lists over 200,000 clones, 75% to 90% occurring once. The sample taken for sequencing was PBMCs or T cells enriched from blood (not recorded which). This chain connects TRBV10-3 to TRBJ2-7; tentatively, D is TRBD2 (5 bases). This clonotype was obtained from a middle-aged man who had recovered from COVID-19. The CDR3 sequence is CAISESEGFSYEQYF. The CDR3 DNA reads as TGTGCCATCAGTGAGTCTGAGGGTTTCTCCTACGAGCAGTACTTC.